This T cell receptor (beta chain) was sequenced during a study of post-analysis software for immune sequencing data (dated by TCRdb to about 2015). Broadly, across the study: Disease courses on record covered relapsing-remitting, secondary progressive and progressive-relapsing multiple sclerosis, though some patients had no subtype annotation. The patient repertoires were set against 11 previously published healthy control repertoires from donors whose ages ranged from roughly 6 to 25 years. A subset of samples was prepared in parallel using single-end sample barcoding, then pooled and co-amplified after Illumina adapter ligation. Points the paper makes about the study in general: Multiple sclerosis patients had significantly lower normalized Chao1 diversity than controls, a result that suggests substantial peripheral T-cell clonal expansion. The control group was slightly older than the multiple sclerosis patient group. Significantly higher frequencies in patients than in controls were found for about 5 TRBV segments, including TRBV5-6, TRBV5-1 and TRBV20-1. Direct clustering with F measure showed strong co-clustering of samples prepared in the same batch, prompting a batch-effect correction.

TCR beta repertoires were profiled from peripheral blood of more than ten young patients with multiple sclerosis to demonstrate the VDJtools post-analysis software. Multiple sclerosis patients were children and adolescents aged about 6 to 15 years. The junction carries 7 bases between V and J, which are trimmed by 4 bases and 1 base respectively. The CDR3 runs 14 amino acids, cysteine and phenylalanine included. Only the CDR3 region is kept as DNA, spanning 42 bases read in frame from base 1. Per the germline V gene (reference sequence), LNHNV is the CDR1 and YYDKDF is the CDR2. The library was generated by PCR. The instrument given in TCRdb is Illumina HiSeq 2500. To reduce PCR and sequencing biases, unique molecular identifiers were incorporated into the TCR beta cDNA libraries. Per 1 to 10 million input T cells, some 500,000 cDNA molecules were obtained, such that each molecule approximated one T cell. Patient libraries were prepared and sequenced with the same protocol used for the earlier healthy control dataset. Within a given batch, samples were prepared together, multiplexed and sequenced on the same HiSeq lane. The authors' analysis ran thus. MIGEC handled the raw barcoded reads, throwing out single-read molecular identifier groups before consensus assembly and CDR3 extraction. Clonotype tables were post-analysed with VDJtools, and diversity was normalized by down-sampling all datasets to the smallest sample size. In repertoire overlap clustering, CDR3 amino acid sequences, but not nucleotide sequences, were matched to correct batch-related cross-sample contamination. TCRdb cleaned the public reads at Q25 with fastp, built clones with MiXCR and kept in-frame beta chains. Each entry merges the rows of one CDR3 protein and shows their most common DNA and genes. The V and J calls were not made by the authors but by TCRdb's processing. This sample is represented by over 700,000 distinct CDR3 sequences; roughly 30% of them were singletons. Roughly 0.57% of the sample is in the top ten clones.

Points on this clonotype: The antigen it recognizes is unknown. Within one base of it there is no much larger clone, and no base qualities were kept.

Material: blood. The chain is encoded by TRBV15 joined to TRBJ1-4; the D gene is not confidently resolved. The receptor was isolated from a girl aged 5 to 17 with multiple sclerosis. The DNA reads TGTGCCACCAGCACAGGCGTAACTAATGAAAAACTGTTTTTT. This sequence encodes CATSTGVTNEKLFF.